This TCR beta chain came from a study of Graves' ophthalmopathy and Graves' hyperthyroidism. In its sample, this clonotype was seen many times. RNA transcripts were the source from which TCR beta CDR3 regions were amplified. The first-round RT-PCR employed HTBI primers together with the Qiagen OneStep RT-PCR kit. A multiplex PCR was then performed as the second round. Each CDR3 protein gets one entry after TCRdb re-called the multiplex PCR reads with MiXCR. The sample consists of some 520,000 distinct CDR3 sequences, approximately 15% of them appearing once. As diagnostic evidence, clinical symptoms, serum thyroxine, TRAb, thyroid ultrasound and orbital computed tomography were relied upon. This CDR3 is built from 15 residues. Losses at the gene ends were 4 bases for V and 1 base for J; bases not matched to a gene: 2. From germline, CDR1 is LGHDT and CDR2 YNNKEL (reference sequence).

The TCR sequence derives from a woman aged 25 to 39 with Graves' ophthalmopathy. This chain uses TRBV3-1 with TRBJ2-3, with 10 bases that match TRBD2. Sequenced: blood. The CDR3 region is CASSLGLAGTDTQYF. In DNA, the CDR3 is TGTGCCAGCAGCCTCGGACTAGCGGGCACAGATACGCAGTATTTT.